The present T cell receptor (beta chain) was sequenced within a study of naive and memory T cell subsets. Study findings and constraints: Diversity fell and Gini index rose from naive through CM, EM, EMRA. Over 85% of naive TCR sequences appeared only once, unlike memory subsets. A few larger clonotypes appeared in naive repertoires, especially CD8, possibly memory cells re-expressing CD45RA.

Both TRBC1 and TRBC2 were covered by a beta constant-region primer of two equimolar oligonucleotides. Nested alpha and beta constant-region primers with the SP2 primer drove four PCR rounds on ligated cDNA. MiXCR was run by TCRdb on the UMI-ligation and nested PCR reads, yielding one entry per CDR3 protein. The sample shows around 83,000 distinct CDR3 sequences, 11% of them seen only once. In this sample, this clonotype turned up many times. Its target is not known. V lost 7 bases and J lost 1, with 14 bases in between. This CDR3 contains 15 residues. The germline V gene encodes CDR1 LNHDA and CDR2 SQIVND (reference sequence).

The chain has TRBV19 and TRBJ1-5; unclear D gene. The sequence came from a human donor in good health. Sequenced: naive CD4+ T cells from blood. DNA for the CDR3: TGTGCCAGTACCTTACAGTTAACAAGCAATCAGCCCCAGCATTTT. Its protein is CASTLQLTSNQPQHF.